This entry describes one T cell receptor beta chain. Its target is unknown. The data stem from a study of T cell responses to AZD1222 COVID-19 vaccine. The table came from immunoSEQ multiplex PCR; TCRdb's copy has only in-frame clones and leaves some out. The sample lists about 69,000 clones, 83% occurring once. Study results and caveats: Spike-specific TCR breadth and depth both grew after two AZD1222 doses. At study baseline, merely five or six AZD1222 recipients were seropositive.

With 7 bases clipped from V and 7 bases from J, the junction kept 12 bases outside the gene matches. The germline gives CDR1 ENHRY, CDR2 SYGVKD. This CDR3 has 14 amino acids. The TCR sequence derives from an adult who received the AZD1222 COVID-19 vaccine. The sample here was peripheral blood, taken 28 days after the second AZD1222 dose. The chain joins TRBV10-3 to TRBJ1-2, with 7 bases that match TRBD1. CDR3 protein: CAIKLPGQSFGYTF. In nucleotides, the CDR3 is TGTGCCATCAAGTTACCGGGACAGTCCTTTGGCTACACCTTC.